Below, 13 T cell receptor beta chains from the same sample are listed, as sequenced in a study of blood T cell repertoires in COVID-19. Only in-frame clones appear in the TCRdb table, and some are missing; sequencing was by immunoSEQ multiplex PCR. The sample consists of about 81,000 clones, nearly 90% of them appearing once. Input material: peripheral blood. All receptors come from a woman of 80 years or more with active COVID-19.

The J gene is TRBJ2-7, the V gene TRBV9; 8 bases are shared with TRBD1. The trim removed 4 bases at V and 3 bases at J, leaving 9 bases unmatched. This CDR3 contains 15 residues. CDR1 and CDR2 (germline): SGDLS, YYNGEE. The CDR3 nucleotides read TGTGCCAGCAGCCCGACAGGACAGGGAGGCTACGAGCAGTACTTC. Translated: CASSPTGQGGYEQYF.

The chain carries TRBV7-8 and TRBJ2-7, with a weak D call TRBD1 (5 bases). V was trimmed by 2 bases and J by 4 bases, leaving 6 bases between them. Germline V lookup: CDR1 SGHVS, CDR2 FQNEAQ. The CDR3 has 12 amino acids. For the CDR3, the DNA is TGTGCCAGCAGCTTAAGGGGATACGAGCAGTACTTC. This encodes CASSLRGYEQYF.

This clone was recorded only once. The gene calls are TRBV28 and TRBJ2-3; 12 bases match TRBD1. V was clipped by 5 bases and J by 4 bases; unmatched bases: 7. The CDR3 spans 16 residues. Germline V lookup: CDR1 MDHEN, CDR2 SYDVKM. CDR3 region: CASSAQGQGAADTQYF. The CDR3 nucleotides read TGTGCCAGCAGTGCCCAGGGACAGGGGGCGGCAGATACGCAGTATTTT.

The chain has TRBV11-1 and TRBJ2-7, with 11 bases aligning to TRBD2. CDR1 is SGHAT, CDR2 FQDESV, per germline (reference sequence). V gave up 4 bases and J gave up 6 bases; unmatched junction bases: 8. The CDR3 extends over 15 amino acids. CDR3 sequence: CASSYITSGRGEQYF. The CDR3 coding sequence is TGTGCCAGCAGCTACATCACTAGCGGGAGAGGCGAGCAGTACTTC.

V gene TRBV5-4 combines with J gene TRBJ2-5; TRBD1 matches at 9 bases. This CDR3 contains 14 residues. Germline CDR1 is SGHNT and CDR2 is YYREEE (reference sequence). Trimming cost V 2 bases and J 5 bases; bases outside gene matches: 4. The CDR3 nucleotides are TGTGCCAGCAGCTTACAGGGGGCCCGGGAGACCCAGTACTTC. This codes for CASSLQGARETQYF.

The J gene is TRBJ2-1, the V gene TRBV15; D is perhaps TRBD1 (6 bases). Trimming stripped 5 bases from V and 8 bases from J, with 10 bases between. The CDR3 length is 12 residues. The germline CDR1 and CDR2 sequences are LNHNV and YYDKDF (reference sequence). The CDR3 reads CATSVNRDEQFF. In DNA form, the CDR3 reads TGTGCCACCAGCGTGAACAGGGATGAGCAGTTCTTC.

This rearrangement joins TRBV18 to TRBJ2-7; D might be TRBD1 (6 bases). The germline V gene has CDR1 KGHSH and CDR2 LQKENI. CDR3 length: 17 residues. Between the trimmed V and J ends, which lost 3 bases and 2 bases, there was a span of 20 bases. The CDR3 DNA reads TGTGCCAGCTCACCTAGGTCGGGGCAGGGGATAACCTACGAGCAGTACTTC. Residues: CASSPRSGQGITYEQYF.

The CDR3 here is CASSRAGGPDEQFF. The CDR3 DNA reads TGCGCCAGCAGTAGGGCGGGAGGGCCGGATGAGCAGTTCTTC. The chain employs TRBV5-1 and TRBJ2-1; 9 bases line up with TRBD2. From germline, CDR1 is SGHRS and CDR2 YFSETQ. This CDR3 spans 14 amino acids. The V gene end was trimmed by 5 bases and the J gene end by 8 bases; junction bases not matched to a gene: 8. Filled out from reference TRBV5-1 and TRBJ2-1, the complete variable domain reads KAGVTQTPRYLIKTRGQQVTLSCSPISGHRSVSWYQQTPGQGLQFLFEYFSETQRNKGNFPGRFSGRQFSNSRSEMNVSTLELGDSALYLCASSRAGGPDEQFFGPGTRLTVL.

CDR3 loop: CASSKEAGSYNEQFF. CDR3 nucleotides: TGTGCCAGCAGCAAAGAGGCAGGGTCCTACAATGAGCAGTTCTTC. V is TRBV21-1 and J is TRBJ2-1; the table's TRBD1 call for D was not verified on the DNA. TRBV21-1 is described as a pseudogene. The CDR3 runs 15 residues.

V gene TRBV7-9 combines with J gene TRBJ2-7; D is possibly TRBD2 (6 bases). Germline V gene lookup returns CDR1 SEHNR and CDR2 FQNEAQ (reference sequence). This CDR3 has 13 residues. Trimming left V 10 bases short and J 0 bases short, with 13 bases between. The CDR3 DNA sequence: TGTGCCATCGAGCGGAGGGACTCCTACGAGCAGTACTTC. It translates to CAIERRDSYEQYF. The whole variable domain, filled in from reference TRBV7-9 and TRBJ2-7, reads DTGVSQNPRHKITKRGQNVTFRCDPISEHNRLYWYRQTLGQGPEFLTYFQNEAQLEKSRLLSDRFSAERPKGSFSTLEIQRTEQGDSAMYLCAIERRDSYEQYFGPGTRLTVT.

J is TRBJ2-3 and V is TRBV6-2 or TRBV6-3; TRBD2 might be the D (5 bases). Germline V CDR1 and CDR2: MNHEY, SVGEGT. V dropped 6 bases and J dropped 9 bases, with 16 bases sitting between them. The CDR3 loop spans 13 amino acids. In nucleotides, the CDR3 is TGTGCCAGCAGCCCGCTGGCACCGGGGACGCAGTATTTT. Residues: CASSPLAPGTQYF.

V is TRBV2 and J is TRBJ2-7, with 9 positions matching TRBD2. This CDR3 has 17 amino acids. Germline V gives CDR1 SNHLY, CDR2 FYNNEI. J was trimmed by 3 bases and V by 4 bases; bases with no gene match: 13. The DNA of the CDR3 is TGTGCCAGCAGTGCCATGGAGGATGCGGGAGGGAGCTACGAGCAGTACTTC. Its translation: CASSAMEDAGGSYEQYF. The full variable domain, in which reference TRBV2 and TRBJ2-7 provide the parts outside the CDR3, is EPEVTQTPSHQVTQMGQEVILRCVPISNHLYFYWYRQILGQKVEFLVSFYNNEISEKSEIFDDQFSVERPDGSNFTLKIRSTKLEDSAMYFCASSAMEDAGGSYEQYFGPGTRLTVT.

The chain joins TRBV5-1 to TRBJ2-1, with TRBD2 identical over 11 bases. J gave up 3 bases and V 3 bases, and 11 bases lay outside the gene matches. This CDR3 region has 18 residues. CDR1 is SGHRS and CDR2 is YFSETQ in the germline V gene. The CDR3 nucleotides are TGCGCCAGCAGCTACACCCGGACCGGGACTAGCGGCTACAATGAGCAGTTCTTC. It translates to CASSYTRTGTSGYNEQFF.